This T cell receptor (beta chain) is drawn from a study of glioma-infiltrating T cells after dendritic cell vaccination. Study overall: Patients received three intradermal dendritic cell vaccine injections at biweekly intervals.

Time point denoted: after dendritic cell vaccination, including at tumor progression/relapse. CDR3 length: 17 amino acids. Measured with immunoSEQ multiplex PCR; TCRdb has only the in-frame clones, and not every one. This sample yields roughly 85,000 clones, of which 85% are seen a single time; about 9.3% belongs to the top ten. The sequencing here drew on blood, taken after dendritic cell vaccination. This chain uses TRBV21-1 with TRBJ1-4; TRBD1 reflects the table's D call only, with no check against the DNA. TRBV21-1 is described as a pseudogene. The source is a human donor with glioblastoma. The CDR3 reads CASPGTGGRYTNEKLFF. The CDR3, as DNA: TGTGCCAGCCCCGGGACAGGGGGCAGGTATACTAATGAAAAACTGTTTTTT.